The 3 T cell receptor beta chains below come from one sample, sequenced in a study of control samples from healthy donors and cancer patients. Profiling relied on immunoSEQ multiplex PCR, and the TCRdb table lists in-frame clones only, not all of them. The sample yields over 15,000 clones, approximately 82% seen once. Sequencing input: PBMCs. The receptors were sampled from an elderly man with head and neck cancer.

V usage is TRBV6-2 or TRBV6-3 and J usage is TRBJ2-5; 8 nucleotides align to TRBD2. V was clipped by 2 bases and J by 7 bases; unmatched bases: 9. The CDR3 is 15 amino acids. Germline V gene data show CDR1 as MNHEY and CDR2 as SVGEGT. The CDR3 reads CASSYSSGASGTQYF. CDR3 bases: TGTGCCAGCAGTTACAGTAGCGGGGCCTCGGGGACCCAGTACTTC.

This chain connects TRBV7-3 to TRBJ2-3; D gene ambiguous. This CDR3 is 13 amino acids long. Germline CDR1 and CDR2: SGHTA and FQGTGA. Trimming stripped 0 bases from V and 7 bases from J, with 8 bases between. CDR3 sequence reads: CASSLTRVNTQYF. For the CDR3, the DNA is TGTGCCAGCAGCTTAACAAGGGTTAATACGCAGTATTTT.

This clone is a singleton in its sample. The chain is built from TRBV6-2 or TRBV6-3 and TRBJ2-3; no clear D gene. Germline CDR1 MNHEY, CDR2 SVGEGT. The CDR3 spans 15 residues. The V end was cut by 3 bases, the J end by 0 bases, with 10 bases between. The CDR3 coding sequence is TGTGCCAGCAGTTATCGGAACCCTAGCACAGATACGCAGTATTTT. Residues: CASSYRNPSTDTQYF.